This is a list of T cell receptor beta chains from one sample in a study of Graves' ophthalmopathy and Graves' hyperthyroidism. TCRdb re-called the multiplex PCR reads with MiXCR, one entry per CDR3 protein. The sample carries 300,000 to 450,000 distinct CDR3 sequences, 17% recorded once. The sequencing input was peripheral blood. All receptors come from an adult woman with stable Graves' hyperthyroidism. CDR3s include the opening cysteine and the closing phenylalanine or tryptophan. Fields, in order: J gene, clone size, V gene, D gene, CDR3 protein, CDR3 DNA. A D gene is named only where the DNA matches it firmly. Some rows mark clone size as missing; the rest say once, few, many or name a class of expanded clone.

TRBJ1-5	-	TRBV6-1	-	CAGAHSSNQPQHF	TGTGCCGGCGCGCATAGTAGCAATCAGCCCCAGCATTTT
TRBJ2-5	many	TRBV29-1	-	CSVVRREETQYF	TGCAGCGTTGTAAGACGGGAAGAGACCCAGTACTTC
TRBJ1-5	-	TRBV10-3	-	CAIRGINQPQHF	TGTGCCATCAGGGGCATCAATCAGCCCCAGCATTTT
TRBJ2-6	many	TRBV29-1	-	CSVGLSSGANVLTF	TGCAGCGTTGGTTTATCCTCTGGGGCCAACGTCCTGACTTTC
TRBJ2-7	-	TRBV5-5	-	CASSDRERGQWNEQYF	TGTGCCAGCAGCGATAGGGAGAGAGGACAGTGGAACGAGCAGTACTTC
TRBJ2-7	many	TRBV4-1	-	CASSQGHSDSYEQYF	TGCGCCAGCAGCCAAGGGCACAGCGACTCCTACGAGCAGTACTTC
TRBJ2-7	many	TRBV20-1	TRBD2	CSTRRRTSPYEQYF	TGCAGTACTAGACGCCGGACTAGTCCCTACGAGCAGTACTTC
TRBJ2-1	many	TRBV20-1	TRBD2	CSANPSGRPTINEQFF	TGCAGTGCCAACCCTAGCGGGAGGCCCACGATCAATGAGCAGTTCTTC
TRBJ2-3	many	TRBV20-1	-	CSARDLGISDTQYF	TGCAGTGCTAGAGATCTTGGTATTTCAGATACGCAGTATTTT
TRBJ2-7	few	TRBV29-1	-	CSVEGTYEQYF	TGCAGCGTGGAGGGAACTTACGAGCAGTACTTC
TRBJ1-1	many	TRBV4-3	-	CASSQVKGYTEAFF	TGCGCCAGCAGCCAAGTGAAGGGGTACACTGAAGCTTTCTTT
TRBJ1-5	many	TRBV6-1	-	CASSDKSNQPQHF	TGTGCCAGCAGTGACAAAAGCAATCAGCCCCAGCATTTT
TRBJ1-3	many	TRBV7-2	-	CASSFFSVSGNTIYF	TGTGCCAGCAGCTTCTTTTCGGTCTCTGGAAACACCATATATTTT
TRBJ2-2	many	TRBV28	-	CASSFRYTGELFF	TGTGCCAGCAGTTTCCGTTACACCGGGGAGCTGTTTTTT
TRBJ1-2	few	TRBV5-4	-	CASGLSTVNYGYTF	TGTGCCAGCGGCTTGTCGACAGTTAACTATGGCTACACCTTC
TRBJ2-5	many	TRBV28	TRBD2	CASRGGTRQETQYF	TGTGCCAGCAGGGGAGGGACTAGACAAGAGACCCAGTACTTC
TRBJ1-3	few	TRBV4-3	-	CASSQDLAGSGNTIYF	TGCGCCAGCAGCCAAGATCTGGCAGGGTCTGGAAACACCATATATTTT
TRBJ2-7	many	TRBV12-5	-	CASGLVSSGLIYEQYF	TGTGCTAGTGGTTTGGTATCATCGGGACTTATCTACGAGCAGTACTTC
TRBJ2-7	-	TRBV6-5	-	CASSHYRGAHYEQYF	TGTGCCAGCAGTCACTACCGAGGAGCCCACTACGAGCAGTACTTC
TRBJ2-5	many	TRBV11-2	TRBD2	CASSLPSGRGGETQYF	TGTGCCAGCAGCTTACCAAGCGGGAGAGGAGGGGAGACCCAGTACTTC
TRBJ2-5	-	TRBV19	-	CASSKWGIETQYF	TGTGCCAGTAGTAAGTGGGGAATTGAGACCCAGTACTTC
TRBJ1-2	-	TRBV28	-	CASMGIYGYTF	TGTGCCAGCATGGGAATCTATGGCTACACCTTC
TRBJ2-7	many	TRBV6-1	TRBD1	CASRETGTGVYEQYF	TGTGCCAGCAGAGAGACCGGGACAGGGGTCTACGAGCAGTACTTC
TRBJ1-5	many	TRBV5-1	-	CASSLSPSGNQPQHF	TGCGCCAGCAGCTTGTCTCCTTCGGGCAATCAGCCCCAGCATTTT
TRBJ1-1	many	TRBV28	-	CASSPPDVSRYTEAFF	TGTGCCAGCAGCCCGCCCGACGTGTCGAGATACACTGAAGCTTTCTTT
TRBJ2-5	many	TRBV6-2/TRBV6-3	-	CASSYSGRQETQYF	TGTGCCAGCAGTTACTCCGGACGGCAAGAGACCCAGTACTTC
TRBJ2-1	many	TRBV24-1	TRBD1	CATSDLSFGQGERNEQFF	TGTGCCACCAGTGATTTAAGTTTTGGACAGGGGGAAAGAAATGAGCAGTTCTTC
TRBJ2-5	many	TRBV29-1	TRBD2	CSFIAGAVQETQYF	TGCAGCTTTATAGCGGGAGCGGTCCAAGAGACCCAGTACTTC
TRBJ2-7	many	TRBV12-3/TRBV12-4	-	CASSSLDSYEQYF	TGTGCCAGCAGCTCTTTGGATAGCTACGAGCAGTACTTC
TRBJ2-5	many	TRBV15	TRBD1	CATSSAGTGGQETQYF	TGTGCCACCAGCAGCGCCGGGACAGGGGGCCAAGAGACCCAGTACTTC
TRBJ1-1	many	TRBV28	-	CASSLGTPSTEAFF	TGTGCCAGCAGTTTAGGGACACCTTCGACTGAAGCTTTCTTT
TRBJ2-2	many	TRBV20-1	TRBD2	CSASSGSGTGELFF	TGCAGTGCTTCTAGCGGGAGCGGGACCGGGGAGCTGTTTTTT
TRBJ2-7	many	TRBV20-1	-	CSARIPPGSGEQYF	TGCAGTGCTAGGATCCCCCCGGGGAGCGGCGAGCAGTACTTC